These T cell receptor beta chains were read from a single sample in a study of T cell responses to AZD1222 COVID-19 vaccine. Some clones are missing from TCRdb's copy, which holds only in-frame ones; the method was immunoSEQ multiplex PCR. The sample shows 190,000 or so clones, under 95% of them seen only once. Specimen: peripheral blood, collected 28 days after the second AZD1222 dose. The receptors come from an adult who received the AZD1222 COVID-19 vaccine. Both conserved end residues are part of each CDR3. A D gene is named only where the DNA matches it firmly. The size of a clone is reported for some rows only, either as once, few or many, or as a class for expanded clones.

V gene,D gene,clone size,J gene,CDR3 DNA,CDR3 protein
TRBV6-5,TRBD1,-,TRBJ1-3,TGTGCCAGCAGTTACGGGGACAGCTCTGGAAACACCATATATTTT,CASSYGDSSGNTIYF
TRBV12-3/TRBV12-4,-,-,TRBJ2-4,TGTGCCAGCAGTTTAACCCTCGGCATTCAGTACTTC,CASSLTLGIQYF
TRBV18,TRBD1,-,TRBJ1-6,TGTGCCAGCTCACCGACAGGGGCCAGCTCCTATAATTCACCCCTCCACTTT,CASSPTGASSYNSPLHF
TRBV3-1/TRBV3-2,-,once,TRBJ2-1,TGTGCCAGCAGCCAAGATCGGGTCGAAGGGGTCAATGAGCAGTTCTTC,CASSQDRVEGVNEQFF
TRBV5-1,TRBD2,-,TRBJ2-7,TGCGCCAGCAGCTTCACTAGCGGGGGAAGATACGAGCAGTACTTC,CASSFTSGGRYEQYF
TRBV5-1,TRBD1,-,TRBJ1-2,TGCGCCAGCAGCTTGGCCGGACAGGGAGGCACTCGCTATGGCTACACCTTC,CASSLAGQGGTRYGYTF
TRBV7-9,-,-,TRBJ1-2,TGTGCCAGCGAGGAAGGTCCGGGCTACACCTTC,CASEEGPGYTF
TRBV11-2,TRBD1,once,TRBJ1-6,TGTGCCAGCAGCTCCCTAGGACAGGGCAATTCACCCCTCCACTTT,CASSSLGQGNSPLHF
TRBV5-4,TRBD1,-,TRBJ2-1,TGTGCCAGCAGCTTCGAGCTGGGACAGACAAACTACAATGAGCAGTTCTTC,CASSFELGQTNYNEQFF
TRBV29-1,-,-,TRBJ2-5,TGCAGCCAAAGCCTGACTAGTACGTACCAAGAGACCCAGTACTTC,CSQSLTSTYQETQYF
TRBV27,-,-,TRBJ1-6,TGTGCCAGCAGTATAACAGCCTATAATTCACCCCTCCACTTT,CASSITAYNSPLHF
TRBV4-3,TRBD1,-,TRBJ1-2,TGCGCCAGCAGCCAAGGGTCGGGACAGGGTCGATATGGCTACACCTTC,CASSQGSGQGRYGYTF
TRBV28,TRBD1,-,TRBJ2-7,TGTGCCAGCAGAAATGGGGGACAGGGGGCTTACGAGCAGTACTTC,CASRNGGQGAYEQYF
TRBV12-3/TRBV12-4,-,-,TRBJ1-2,TGTGCCAGCAGTTTTCACAGTGGATATGGCTACACCTTC,CASSFHSGYGYTF
TRBV6-2/TRBV6-3,TRBD1,-,TRBJ1-5,TGTGCCAGCAGTGGACAGGGGGTGTATCAGCCCCAGCATTTT,CASSGQGVYQPQHF
TRBV2,-,-,TRBJ1-2,TGTGCCAGCAGTGTGGGGGAGGACTATGGCTACACCTTC,CASSVGEDYGYTF
TRBV5-8,-,-,TRBJ2-5,TGTGCCAGCAGCATCCGACAGTTCTCAGGCCAAGAGACCCAGTACTTC,CASSIRQFSGQETQYF
TRBV20-1,TRBD1,-,TRBJ1-4,TGCAGTGCTAGTCACATAGACAGGGGGGGGACTAATGAAAAACTGTTTTTT,CSASHIDRGGTNEKLFF
TRBV20-1,-,-,TRBJ1-1,TGCAGTGCTGAGGGGTGGACTGAAGCTTTCTTT,CSAEGWTEAFF
TRBV27,TRBD1,-,TRBJ1-4,TGTGCCAGCAGTTTATCGGCAGGGGGTCAAAAACTGTTTTTT,CASSLSAGGQKLFF
TRBV18,-,-,TRBJ2-1,TGTGCCAGCTCACCTACGACTAGGAACAATGAGCAGTTCTTC,CASSPTTRNNEQFF
TRBV2,-,-,TRBJ1-4,TGTGCCAGCAGTGTCCCGGCGACAACTAATGAAAAACTGTTTTTT,CASSVPATTNEKLFF
TRBV3-1/TRBV3-2,-,-,TRBJ1-1,TGTGCCAGCAGCCCCCTGACGGGGACTGAAGCTTTCTTT,CASSPLTGTEAFF
TRBV6-2/TRBV6-3,-,-,TRBJ1-3,TGTGCCAGCAGTCCCAGCTTTGCCCCTGGAAACACCATATATTTT,CASSPSFAPGNTIYF
TRBV3-1/TRBV3-2,-,few,TRBJ1-4,TGTGCCAGCAGCCAACATACAGGGTGGGGTGAAAAACTGTTTTTT,CASSQHTGWGEKLFF
TRBV7-2,-,-,TRBJ2-7,TGTGCCAGCAGCTTCAGCAGGGGATCCTACGAGCAGTACTTC,CASSFSRGSYEQYF
TRBV5-8,-,-,TRBJ2-1,TGTGCCAGCAGCTTGGGGCAGGGCCTACACAATGAGCAGTTCTTC,CASSLGQGLHNEQFF